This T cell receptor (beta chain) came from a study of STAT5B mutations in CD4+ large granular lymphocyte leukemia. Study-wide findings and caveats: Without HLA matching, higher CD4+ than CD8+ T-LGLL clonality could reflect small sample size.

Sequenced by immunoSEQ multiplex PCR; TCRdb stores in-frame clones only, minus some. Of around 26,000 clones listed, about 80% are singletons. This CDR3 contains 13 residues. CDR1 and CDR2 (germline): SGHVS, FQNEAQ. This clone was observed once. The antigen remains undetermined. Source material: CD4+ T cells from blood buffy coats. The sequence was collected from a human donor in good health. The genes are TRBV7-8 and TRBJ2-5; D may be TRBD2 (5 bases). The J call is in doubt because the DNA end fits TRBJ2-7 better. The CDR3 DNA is TGTGCCAGCAGCTTTGGCGGGTTCGGCGAGCAGTACTTC. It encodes CASSFGGFGEQYF.